What follows are 23 T cell receptor beta chains derived from one specimen sequenced in a study of blood T cell repertoires in COVID-19. Sequenced by immunoSEQ multiplex PCR; TCRdb stores in-frame clones only, minus some. Found here are tens of thousands of clones, about nine tenths of them singletons; the top ten hold around 0.4%. Sequencing was performed on peripheral blood. The receptors derive from a human donor in a cohort sampled during active COVID-19.

The chain recombines TRBV21-1 with TRBJ1-2. TRBV21-1 is annotated as a pseudogene. This CDR3 has 14 amino acids. This CDR3 is CASSRLWENYGYTF. DNA for the CDR3: TGTGCCAGCAGCCGACTTTGGGAGAACTATGGCTACACCTTC.

This clone is a singleton in its sample. The genes are TRBV11-2 and TRBJ1-1; perhaps TRBD1 as D (6 bases). With 6 bases removed from V and 5 bases from J, the gap between germline ends came to 19 bases. Germline values: CDR1 SGHAT, CDR2 FQNNGV. CDR3 length equals 15 residues. CDR3 sequence reads: CASSPGAGARTEAFF. DNA for the CDR3: TGTGCCAGCAGTCCGGGGGCGGGGGCAAGGACTGAAGCTTTCTTT.

The rearrangement uses TRBV27 and TRBJ2-7, with 10 nucleotides matching TRBD1. The CDR3 spans 14 residues. J gave up 2 bases and V 7 bases, and 5 bases lay outside the gene matches. Looked up from germline, CDR1 is MNHEY and CDR2 is SMNVEV (reference sequence). The CDR3 reads CASNPGQGAYEQYF. In nucleotides, the CDR3 is TGTGCCAGCAATCCCGGACAGGGGGCCTACGAGCAGTACTTC.

The chain combines TRBV6-5 with TRBJ1-6, with TRBD1 identical over 9 bases. J gave up 9 bases and V 6 bases, and 9 bases lay outside the gene matches. From germline, CDR1 is MNHEY and CDR2 SVGAGI. This CDR3 has 15 residues. This chain's CDR3 is CASRRDRENVSPLHF. DNA for the CDR3: TGTGCCAGCAGACGGGACAGGGAAAATGTTTCACCCCTCCACTTT.

The chain has TRBV15 and TRBJ2-7, with 10 bases aligning to TRBD1. CDR1 and CDR2 from the germline V gene are LNHNV and YYDKDF (reference sequence). The junction had 7 bases not matched to a gene; V was cut back by 1 base and J by 4 bases. CDR3 size: 16 residues. Written as DNA, the CDR3 is TGTGCCACCAGCAGAGGGGCGGGGACAGGGGATTACGAGCAGTACTTC. Its protein product is CATSRGAGTGDYEQYF.

This clone was detected once. The rearrangement joins TRBV19 to TRBJ1-2; D remains ambiguous. CDR3 length: 13 amino acids. From germline, CDR1 is LNHDA and CDR2 SQIVND (reference sequence). The ends were cut back, 0 bases at V and 4 bases at J, with 6 bases in the middle. CDR3: CASSIEVGYGYTF. Written as DNA, the CDR3 is TGTGCCAGTAGTATAGAGGTCGGCTATGGCTACACCTTC.

The chain is built from TRBV4-3 and TRBJ1-6; 8 nucleotides line up with TRBD1. This CDR3 comprises 17 residues. The V segment lost 3 bases and the J segment 9 bases; nucleotides outside the gene matches: 13. Germline V gives CDR1 LGHNA, CDR2 YSLEER. CDR3 coding DNA: TGCGCCAGCAGCCATGCCGAACCGGGACAGGATGGTTCACCCCTCCACTTT. It codes for CASSHAEPGQDGSPLHF.

In the case of this clone: A junction boundary mismatches the germline segment, possibly from a read error. The chain has TRBV10-2 and TRBJ2-7, with D perhaps matching TRBD2 (6 bases). Germline values: CDR1 WSHSY, CDR2 SAAADI. CDR3 length: 11 amino acids. CDR3 region: CASSDLGTPLF. Written as DNA, the CDR3 is TGCGCCAGCAGTGACCTCGGGACTCCCCTCTTC.

This clone came up a few times. The CDR3, as DNA: TGCGCCAGCAGCCGGCAACAGGAATATTCACCCCTCCACTTT. It encodes CASSRQQEYSPLHF. This sequence joins TRBV4-3 and TRBJ1-6, with a tentative D call TRBD1 (5 bases). CDR3 length: 14 residues. V lost 4 bases to trimming and J lost 8 bases, with 12 bases between them. CDR1 LGHNA and CDR2 YSLEER come from the germline V gene.

The V gene is TRBV9, the J gene TRBJ2-5, with TRBD2 matching 8 bases. The germline V gene encodes CDR1 SGDLS and CDR2 YYNGEE. V shed 2 bases and J 1 base; nucleotides not matched to a gene: 1. The CDR3 contains 14 residues. The CDR3 DNA is TGTGCCAGCAGCGTTAGCGGGGTCCAAGAGACCCAGTACTTC. This gives the protein CASSVSGVQETQYF.

V and J are TRBV7-2 and TRBJ2-7; D perhaps matches TRBD2 (6 bases). The germline V and J ends were trimmed by 4 bases and 0 bases, with 10 bases remaining between them. Germline CDR1 and CDR2: SGHTA and FQGNSA. This CDR3 contains 14 residues. CDR3 in amino acids: CASSWDWSSYEQYF. In nucleotides, the CDR3 is TGTGCCAGCAGCTGGGACTGGAGCTCCTACGAGCAGTACTTC.

V is TRBV19 and J is TRBJ1-4; D possibly corresponds to TRBD1 (6 bases). Germline V gene sequence: CDR1 LNHDA, CDR2 SQIVND (reference sequence). Between the trimmed V and J ends, which lost 6 bases and 8 bases, there was a span of 22 bases. The CDR3 length is 16 residues. CDR3 DNA sequence: TGTGCCAGTAGCCTAAAAACACAGGGCGGGGGCGAAAAACTGTTTTTT. As protein: CASSLKTQGGGEKLFF.

The chain employs TRBV6-2 or TRBV6-3 and TRBJ2-7; 7 nucleotides line up with TRBD1. V was clipped by 3 bases and J by 6 bases; unmatched bases: 11. The germline CDR1 and CDR2 sequences are MNHEY and SVGEGT. This CDR3 spans 15 amino acids. CDR3: CASSYGTDSGPEQYF. The CDR3, as DNA: TGTGCCAGCAGTTATGGGACAGACTCGGGGCCCGAGCAGTACTTC.

The V and J genes are TRBV27 and TRBJ2-7; 7 bases match TRBD1. The CDR3 totals 17 residues. Germline CDR1 MNHEY, CDR2 SMNVEV (reference sequence). J gave up 7 bases and V 6 bases, and 21 bases lay outside the gene matches. The CDR3, as DNA: TGTGCCAGCAGGTCCCTACAGGGGTCCCCCGTCTCAGGAGAGCAGTACTTC. Amino acids: CASRSLQGSPVSGEQYF.

This rearrangement joins TRBV6-4 to TRBJ1-1; 9 bases align to TRBD1. J lost 5 bases, V lost 4 bases, and 2 bases had no gene match. Germline CDR1 and CDR2: MRHNA and SNTAGT. The CDR3 covers 13 residues. CDR3 amino acids: CASSADRGTEAFF. The DNA of the CDR3 is TGTGCCAGCAGTGCAGACAGGGGGACTGAAGCTTTCTTT.

The chain uses TRBV27 and TRBJ1-6; 10 nucleotides match TRBD1. The V gene end was trimmed by 5 bases and the J gene end by 7 bases; junction bases not matched to a gene: 14. The germline V gene has CDR1 MNHEY and CDR2 SMNVEV (reference sequence). The CDR3 has 18 amino acids. CDR3: CASSPTGQGVSWNSPLHF. DNA for the CDR3: TGTGCCAGCAGTCCGACCGGACAGGGGGTCAGCTGGAATTCACCCCTCCACTTT.

In regard to this clone: Other DNA sequences in the sample encode the same CDR3. The V call is TRBV4-2, the J call TRBJ1-5, with D hard to call. Trimming stripped 3 bases from V and 2 bases from J, with 11 bases between. The CDR3 sequence is 15 residues long. The germline V gene encodes CDR1 LGHNA and CDR2 YNFKEQ. In DNA, the CDR3 is TGTGCCAGCAGCCAGGAGGGTAGTGGCAATCAGCCCCAGCATTTT. Translating gives CASSQEGSGNQPQHF.

V usage is TRBV6-2 or TRBV6-3 and J usage is TRBJ1-1; maybe TRBD1 (6 bases). V lost 2 bases to trimming and J lost 0 bases, with 7 bases between them. The germline V gene has CDR1 MNHEY and CDR2 SVGEGT. This CDR3 is 14 amino acids long. The CDR3 here is CASSYNRVNTEAFF. In DNA form, the CDR3 reads TGTGCCAGCAGTTACAACAGGGTGAACACTGAAGCTTTCTTT.

This chain connects TRBV6-5 to TRBJ1-1; perhaps TRBD1 as D (5 bases). Germline V CDR1 and CDR2: MNHEY, SVGAGI. This CDR3 is built from 13 residues. Trimming shortened V by 5 bases and J by 4 bases, and 11 bases separated the two germline ends. CDR3 residues: CASSPYTGTEAFF. DNA of the CDR3: TGTGCCAGCAGTCCCTACACAGGCACTGAAGCTTTCTTT.

The chain couples TRBV29-1 to TRBJ1-1, with 8 nucleotides matching TRBD1. CDR3 length: 15 amino acids. With 7 bases clipped from V and 4 bases from J, the junction kept 14 bases outside the gene matches. Germline V gives CDR1 SQVTM, CDR2 ANQGSEA. The DNA for the CDR3 is TGCAGCGGGTTGTCCAGGGGGCCTGGGAGCACTGAAGCTTTCTTT. This translates into CSGLSRGPGSTEAFF. The entire variable domain, with the rest obtained from reference TRBV29-1 and TRBJ1-1, is as follows: SAVISQKPSRDICQRGTSLTIQCQVDSQVTMMFWYRQQPGQSLTLIATANQGSEATYESGFVIDKFPISRPNLTFSTLTVSNMSPEDSSIYLCSGLSRGPGSTEAFFGQGTRLTVV.

The V and J genes are TRBV2 and TRBJ1-2, with D maybe TRBD1 (6 bases). CDR1 is SNHLY and CDR2 is FYNNEI in the germline V gene. The CDR3 contains 12 residues. Trimming removed 9 bases at V and 4 bases at J, with 12 bases between. CDR3 residues: CASPTGFYGYTF. The CDR3, as DNA: TGTGCCAGTCCAACAGGGTTCTATGGCTACACCTTC.

CDR3 DNA: TGTGCCAGCAGCTTACAATACGAGCAGTACTTC. Its protein product is CASSLQYEQYF. V and J are TRBV7-9 and TRBJ2-7; D is uncertain. In germline, CDR1 is SEHNR, CDR2 FQNEAQ (reference sequence). Trimming removed 2 bases at V and 4 bases at J, with 3 bases between. The CDR3 totals 11 residues.

V and J are TRBV7-2 and TRBJ2-7; D is unclear. This CDR3 spans 14 amino acids. With 1 base removed from V and 0 bases from J, the gap between germline ends came to 7 bases. The germline gives CDR1 SGHTA, CDR2 FQGNSA. The CDR3 DNA follows: TGTGCCAGCAGCTTAGATCCCCACTCCTACGAGCAGTACTTC. Translating it yields CASSLDPHSYEQYF.